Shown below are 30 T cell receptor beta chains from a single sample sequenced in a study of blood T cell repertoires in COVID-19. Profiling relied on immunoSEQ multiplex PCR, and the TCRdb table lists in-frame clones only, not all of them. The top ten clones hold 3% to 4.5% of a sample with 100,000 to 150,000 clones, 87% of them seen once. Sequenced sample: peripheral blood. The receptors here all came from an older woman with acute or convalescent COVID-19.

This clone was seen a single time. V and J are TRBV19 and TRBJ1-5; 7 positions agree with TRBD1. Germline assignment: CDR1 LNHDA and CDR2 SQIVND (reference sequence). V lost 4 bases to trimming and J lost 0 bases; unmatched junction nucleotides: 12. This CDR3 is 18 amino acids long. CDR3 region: CASSSPRDSSYSNQPQHF. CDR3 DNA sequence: TGTGCCAGTAGTAGCCCTAGGGACAGCTCCTATAGCAATCAGCCCCAGCATTTT.

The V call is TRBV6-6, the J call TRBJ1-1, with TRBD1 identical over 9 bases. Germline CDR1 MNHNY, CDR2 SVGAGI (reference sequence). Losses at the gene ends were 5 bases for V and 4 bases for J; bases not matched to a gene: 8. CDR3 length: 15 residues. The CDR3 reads CASSDRQGVGTEAFF. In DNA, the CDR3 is TGTGCCAGCAGTGACAGACAGGGGGTAGGCACTGAAGCTTTCTTT.

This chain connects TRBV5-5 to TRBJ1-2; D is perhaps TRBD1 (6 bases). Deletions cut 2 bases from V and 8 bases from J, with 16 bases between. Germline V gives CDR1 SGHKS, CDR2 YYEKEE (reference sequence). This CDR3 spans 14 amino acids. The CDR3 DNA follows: TGTGCCAGCAGCTTCCAACAGGGTTTGGGGGGCTACACCTTC. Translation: CASSFQQGLGGYTF.

The CDR3 region has the DNA TGTGCCAGCAGCGTAAGGGGGACAGCAGATTTGAGCTCTGGAAACACCATATATTTT. It codes for CASSVRGTADLSSGNTIYF. V and J are TRBV9 and TRBJ1-3, with TRBD1 matching 7 bases. The germline V gene has CDR1 SGDLS and CDR2 YYNGEE. V trimming: 1 base; J trimming: 0 bases; junction bases outside the gene matches: 13. This CDR3 spans 19 amino acids.

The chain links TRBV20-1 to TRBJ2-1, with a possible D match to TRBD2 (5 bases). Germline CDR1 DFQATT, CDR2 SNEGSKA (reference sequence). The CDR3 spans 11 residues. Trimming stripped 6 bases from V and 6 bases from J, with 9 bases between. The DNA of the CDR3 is TGCAGTGCCATAAGCGGCAATGAGCAGTTCTTC. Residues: CSAISGNEQFF.

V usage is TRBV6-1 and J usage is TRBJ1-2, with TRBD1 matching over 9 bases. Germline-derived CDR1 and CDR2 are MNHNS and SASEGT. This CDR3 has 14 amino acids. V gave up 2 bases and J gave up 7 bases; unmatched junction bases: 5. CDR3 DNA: TGTGCCAGCAGTGAAACAGGGGGCCCCCGTGGCTACACCTTC. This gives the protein CASSETGGPRGYTF.

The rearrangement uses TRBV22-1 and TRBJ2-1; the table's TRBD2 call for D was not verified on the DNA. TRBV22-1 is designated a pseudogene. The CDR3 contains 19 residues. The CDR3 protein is CPGSAPQLAEPSSYNEQFF. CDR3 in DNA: TGTCCTGGGAGCGCACCTCAACTAGCGGAGCCGAGCTCCTACAATGAGCAGTTCTTC.

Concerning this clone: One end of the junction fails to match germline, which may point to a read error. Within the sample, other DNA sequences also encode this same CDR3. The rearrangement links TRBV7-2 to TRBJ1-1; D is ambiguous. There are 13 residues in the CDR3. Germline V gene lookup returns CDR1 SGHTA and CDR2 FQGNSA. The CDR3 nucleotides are TGCGCCAGCAGCTTAGTTTTAGTGACTGAAGCTTTCTTT. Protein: CASSLVLVTEAFF.

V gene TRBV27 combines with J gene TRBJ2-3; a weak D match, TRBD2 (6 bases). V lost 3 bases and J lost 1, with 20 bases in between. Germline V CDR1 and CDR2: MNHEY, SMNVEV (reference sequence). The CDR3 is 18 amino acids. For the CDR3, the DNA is TGTGCCAGCAGTTTCCTCACCTCTGCCCCGGGGGGCACAGATACGCAGTATTTT. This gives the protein CASSFLTSAPGGTDTQYF.

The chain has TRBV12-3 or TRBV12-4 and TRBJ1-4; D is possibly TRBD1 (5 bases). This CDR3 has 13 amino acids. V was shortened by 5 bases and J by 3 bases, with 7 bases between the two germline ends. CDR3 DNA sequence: TGTGCCAGCAGTCTGGGGCCTAATGAAAAACTGTTTTTT. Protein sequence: CASSLGPNEKLFF.

The CDR3 region is CASSSGGSGEKLFF. The CDR3 DNA follows: TGTGCCAGCAGCTCCGGGGGGAGCGGTGAAAAACTGTTTTTT. The V call is TRBV7-8, the J call TRBJ1-4, with D maybe TRBD1 (5 bases). CDR1 is SGHVS and CDR2 is FQNEAQ in the germline V gene. The CDR3 extends over 14 amino acids. V lost 4 bases, J lost 7 bases, and 13 bases lay in between.

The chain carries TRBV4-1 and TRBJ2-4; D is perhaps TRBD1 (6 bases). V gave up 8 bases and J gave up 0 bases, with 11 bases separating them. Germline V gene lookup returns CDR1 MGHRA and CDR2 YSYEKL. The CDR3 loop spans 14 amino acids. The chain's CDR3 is CASAQGLAKNIQYF. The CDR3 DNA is TGCGCCAGCGCACAGGGTCTAGCCAAAAACATTCAGTACTTC.

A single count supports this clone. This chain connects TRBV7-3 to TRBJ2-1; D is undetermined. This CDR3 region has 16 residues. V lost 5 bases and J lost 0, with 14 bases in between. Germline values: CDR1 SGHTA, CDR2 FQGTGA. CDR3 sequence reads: CASSPRGRPSYNEQFF. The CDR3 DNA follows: TGTGCCAGCAGCCCCCGTGGGCGCCCCTCCTACAATGAGCAGTTCTTC.

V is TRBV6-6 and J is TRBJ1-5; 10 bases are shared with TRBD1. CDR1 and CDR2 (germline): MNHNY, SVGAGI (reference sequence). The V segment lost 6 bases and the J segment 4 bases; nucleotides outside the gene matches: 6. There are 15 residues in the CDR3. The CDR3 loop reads CASRPGTGVNQPQHF. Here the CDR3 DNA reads TGTGCCAGCAGGCCCGGGACAGGGGTAAATCAGCCCCAGCATTTT.

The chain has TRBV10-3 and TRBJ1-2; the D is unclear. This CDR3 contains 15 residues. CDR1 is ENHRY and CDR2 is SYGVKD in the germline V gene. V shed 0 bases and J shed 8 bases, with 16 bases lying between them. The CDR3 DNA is TGTGCCATCAGTGAGTCGGCGGGCGCGAGGTTCGGCTACACCTTC. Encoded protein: CAISESAGARFGYTF.

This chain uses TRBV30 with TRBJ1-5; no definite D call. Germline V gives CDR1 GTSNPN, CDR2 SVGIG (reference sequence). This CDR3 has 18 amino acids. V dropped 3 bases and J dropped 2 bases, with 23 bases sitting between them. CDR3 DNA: TGTGCCTGGAGACCCCGGGGTCGCGTCCTGGGTGGCAATCAGCCCCAGCATTTT. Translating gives CAWRPRGRVLGGNQPQHF.

This chain's CDR3 is CAISTQPNEKLFF. The CDR3 region has the DNA TGTGCCATCAGCACACAGCCTAATGAAAAACTGTTTTTT. The rearrangement links TRBV10-3 to TRBJ1-4; no firm D call. The CDR3 contains 13 residues. V dropped 6 bases and J dropped 3 bases, with 8 bases sitting between them. The germline V gene has CDR1 ENHRY and CDR2 SYGVKD.

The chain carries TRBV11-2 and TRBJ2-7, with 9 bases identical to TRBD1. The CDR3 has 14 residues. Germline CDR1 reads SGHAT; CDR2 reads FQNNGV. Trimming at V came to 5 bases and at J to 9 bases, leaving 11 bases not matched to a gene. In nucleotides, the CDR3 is TGTGCCAGCAGCCCTCGGACAGGGGAGGCCTGGCAGTACTTC. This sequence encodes CASSPRTGEAWQYF.

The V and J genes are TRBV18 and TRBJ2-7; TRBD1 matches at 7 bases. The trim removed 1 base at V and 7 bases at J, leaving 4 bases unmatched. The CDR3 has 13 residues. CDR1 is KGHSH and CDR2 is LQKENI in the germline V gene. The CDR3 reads CASSPRTGEEQYF. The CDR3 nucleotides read TGTGCCAGCTCACCACGCACAGGGGAAGAGCAGTACTTC.

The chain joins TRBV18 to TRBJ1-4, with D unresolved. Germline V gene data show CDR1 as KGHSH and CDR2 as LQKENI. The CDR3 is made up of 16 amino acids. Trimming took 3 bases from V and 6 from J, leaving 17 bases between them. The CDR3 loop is CASSPPTGGGDEKLFF. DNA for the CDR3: TGTGCCAGCTCACCCCCCACGGGTGGTGGTGATGAAAAACTGTTTTTT.

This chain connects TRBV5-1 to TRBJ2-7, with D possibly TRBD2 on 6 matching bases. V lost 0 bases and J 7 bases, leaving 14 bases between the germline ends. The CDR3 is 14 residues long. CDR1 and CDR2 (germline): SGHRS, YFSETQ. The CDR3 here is CASSLGGTSGEQYF. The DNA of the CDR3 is TGCGCCAGCAGCTTGGGGGGGACTTCTGGAGAGCAGTACTTC.

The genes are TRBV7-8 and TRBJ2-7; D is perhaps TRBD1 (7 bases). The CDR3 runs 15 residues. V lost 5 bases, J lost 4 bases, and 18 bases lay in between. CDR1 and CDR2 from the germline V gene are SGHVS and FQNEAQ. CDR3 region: CASSLAQGGNYEQYF. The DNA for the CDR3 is TGTGCCAGCAGCCTCGCTCAGGGGGGCAATTACGAGCAGTACTTC.

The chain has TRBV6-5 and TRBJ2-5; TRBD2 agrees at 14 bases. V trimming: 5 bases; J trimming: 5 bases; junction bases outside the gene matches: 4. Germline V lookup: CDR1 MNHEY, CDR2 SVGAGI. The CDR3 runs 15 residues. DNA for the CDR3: TGTGCCAGCAGTCGACTAGCGGGAGGGCGGGAGACCCAGTACTTC. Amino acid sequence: CASSRLAGGRETQYF.

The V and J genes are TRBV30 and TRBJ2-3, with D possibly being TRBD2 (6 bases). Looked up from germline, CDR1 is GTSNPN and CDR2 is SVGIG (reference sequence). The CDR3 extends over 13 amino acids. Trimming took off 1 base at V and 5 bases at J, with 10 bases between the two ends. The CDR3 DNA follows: TGTGCCTGGAGTGGGCAGGAGGGAGATACGCAGTATTTT. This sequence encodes CAWSGQEGDTQYF.

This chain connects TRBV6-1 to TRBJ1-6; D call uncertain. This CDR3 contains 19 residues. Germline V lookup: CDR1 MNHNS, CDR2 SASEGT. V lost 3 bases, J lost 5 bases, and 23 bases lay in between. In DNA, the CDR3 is TGTGCCAGCAGTGATCTTCGCTTGAGGTCTTTCTGGAATAATTCACCCCTCCACTTT. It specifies CASSDLRLRSFWNNSPLHF.

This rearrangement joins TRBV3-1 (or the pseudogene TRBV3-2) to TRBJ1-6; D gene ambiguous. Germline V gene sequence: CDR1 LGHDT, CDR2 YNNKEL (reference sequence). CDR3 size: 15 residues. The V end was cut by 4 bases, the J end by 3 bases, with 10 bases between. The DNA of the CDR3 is TGTGCCAGCAGCCCCCTTAGTAACTATAATTCACCCCTCCACTTT. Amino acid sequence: CASSPLSNYNSPLHF.

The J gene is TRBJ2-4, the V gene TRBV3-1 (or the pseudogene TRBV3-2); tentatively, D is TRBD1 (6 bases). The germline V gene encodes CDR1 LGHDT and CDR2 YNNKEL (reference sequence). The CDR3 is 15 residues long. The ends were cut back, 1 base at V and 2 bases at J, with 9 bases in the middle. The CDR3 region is CASSQVRGSKNIQYF. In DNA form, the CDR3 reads TGTGCCAGCAGCCAAGTCAGGGGTTCCAAAAACATTCAGTACTTC.

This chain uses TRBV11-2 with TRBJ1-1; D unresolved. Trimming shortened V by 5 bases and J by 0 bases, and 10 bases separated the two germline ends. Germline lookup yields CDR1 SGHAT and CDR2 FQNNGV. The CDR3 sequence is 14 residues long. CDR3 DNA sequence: TGTGCCAGCAGCGTTAGCGGGGTGAACACTGAAGCTTTCTTT. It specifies CASSVSGVNTEAFF.

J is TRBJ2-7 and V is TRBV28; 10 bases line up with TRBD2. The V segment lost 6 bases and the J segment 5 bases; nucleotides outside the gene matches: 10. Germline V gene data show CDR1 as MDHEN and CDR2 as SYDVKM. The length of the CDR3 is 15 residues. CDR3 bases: TGTGCCAGCAGCACGGCTAGCGGGAGTTTGAACGAGCAGTACTTC. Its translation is CASSTASGSLNEQYF.

The CDR3 sequence: CATSTRLAGVGDEQFF. The DNA of the CDR3 is TGTGCCACCAGCACCAGACTAGCGGGAGTGGGGGATGAGCAGTTCTTC. The chain employs TRBV15 and TRBJ2-1; 12 bases fit TRBD2. The CDR3 is 16 amino acids. J lost 8 bases, V lost 4 bases, and 9 bases had no gene match. Germline CDR1 LNHNV, CDR2 YYDKDF (reference sequence).